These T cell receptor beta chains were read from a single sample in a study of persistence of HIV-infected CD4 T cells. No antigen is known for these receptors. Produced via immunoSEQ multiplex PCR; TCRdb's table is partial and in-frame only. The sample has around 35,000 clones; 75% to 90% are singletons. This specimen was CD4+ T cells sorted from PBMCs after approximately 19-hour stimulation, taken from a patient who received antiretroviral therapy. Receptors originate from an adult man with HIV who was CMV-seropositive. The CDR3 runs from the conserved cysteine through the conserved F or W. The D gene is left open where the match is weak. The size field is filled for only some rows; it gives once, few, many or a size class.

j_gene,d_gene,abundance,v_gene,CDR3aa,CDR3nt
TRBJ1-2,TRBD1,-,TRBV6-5,CASSPTGIYGYTF,TGTGCCAGCAGCCCGACAGGGATCTATGGCTACACCTTC
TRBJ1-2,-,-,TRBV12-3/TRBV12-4,CASSFTGSGYTF,TGTGCCAGCAGTTTTACAGGGAGCGGCTACACCTTC
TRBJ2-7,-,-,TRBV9,CASSVGGVGGTYEQYF,TGTGCCAGCAGCGTAGGTGGGGTTGGGGGAACCTACGAGCAGTACTTC
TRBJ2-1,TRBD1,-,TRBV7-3,CASSLAGTGRGNEQFF,TGTGCCAGCAGTCTCGCCGGGACAGGGAGAGGCAATGAGCAGTTCTTC
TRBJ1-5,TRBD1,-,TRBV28,CASSEDRVRGQPQHF,TGTGCCAGCAGTGAGGACAGGGTCAGAGGTCAGCCCCAGCATTTT
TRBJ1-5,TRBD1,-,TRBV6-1,CASSERGIEGARNQPQHF,TGTGCCAGCAGTGAAAGGGGCATTGAGGGGGCTCGCAATCAGCCCCAGCATTTT
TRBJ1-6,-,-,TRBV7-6,CASSRTPAGDSPLHF,TGTGCCAGCAGCCGTACCCCCGCGGGGGACTCACCCCTCCACTTT
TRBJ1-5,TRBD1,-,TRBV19,CASTYSTGVNQPQHF,TGTGCCAGTACCTATTCGACAGGGGTAAATCAGCCCCAGCATTTT
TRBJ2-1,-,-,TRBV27,CASRTTRLTYNEQFF,TGTGCCAGCAGGACAACTCGACTCACCTACAATGAGCAGTTCTTC
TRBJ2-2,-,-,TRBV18,CASSPSNLGGGNANTGELFF,TGTGCCAGCTCACCATCCAATCTAGGAGGGGGGAACGCGAACACCGGGGAGCTGTTTTTT
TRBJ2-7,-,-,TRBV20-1,CSASGAYEQYF,TGCAGTGCTTCCGGGGCCTACGAGCAGTACTTC
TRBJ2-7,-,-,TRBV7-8,CASSLREGTYEQYF,TGTGCCAGCAGCCTTAGAGAGGGTACCTACGAGCAGTACTTC
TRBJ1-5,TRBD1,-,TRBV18,CASSPRGGEPQHF,TGTGCCAGCTCACCAAGAGGGGGCGAGCCCCAGCATTTT
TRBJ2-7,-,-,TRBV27,CASSPRRPGGEQYF,TGTGCCAGCAGCCCCCGTAGACCTGGCGGCGAGCAGTACTTC
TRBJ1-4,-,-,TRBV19,CASSTPRGRARGEKLFF,TGTGCCAGTAGTACCCCGCGGGGTAGGGCACGGGGTGAAAAACTGTTTTTT
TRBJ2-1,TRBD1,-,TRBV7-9,CASSLLGTGQGLQFF,TGTGCCAGCAGCCTCCTCGGGACAGGGCAAGGACTGCAGTTCTTC
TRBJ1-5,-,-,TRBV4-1,CASSQSINQPQHF,TGCGCCAGCAGCCAATCAATCAATCAGCCCCAGCATTTT
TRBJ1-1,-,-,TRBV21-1,CASSKVRDTEAFF,TGTGCCAGCAGCAAAGTGCGTGACACTGAAGCTTTCTTT
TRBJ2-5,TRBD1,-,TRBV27,CASADRGETQYF,TGTGCCAGCGCCGACAGGGGGGAGACCCAGTACTTC
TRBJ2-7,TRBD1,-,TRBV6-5,CASRWNRDSSYEQYF,TGTGCCAGCAGGTGGAACAGGGACAGCTCCTACGAGCAGTACTTC
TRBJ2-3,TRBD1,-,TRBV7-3,CASSPQTGVTDTQYF,TGTGCCAGCAGCCCCCAGACAGGGGTCACAGATACGCAGTATTTT
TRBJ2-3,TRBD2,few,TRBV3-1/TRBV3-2,CASSWERGGADTQYF,TGTGCCAGCAGCTGGGAGCGGGGTGGTGCGGATACGCAGTATTTT
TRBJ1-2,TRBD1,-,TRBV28,CASRDRGQTGGYTF,TGTGCCAGCAGGGACAGGGGACAAACTGGTGGCTACACCTTC
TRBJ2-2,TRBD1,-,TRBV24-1,CATSAPAGTGVTGELFF,TGTGCCACCAGTGCCCCCGCCGGGACAGGGGTCACCGGGGAGCTGTTTTTT
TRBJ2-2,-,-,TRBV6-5,CASRFTGELFF,TGTGCCAGCCGATTCACCGGGGAGCTGTTTTTT
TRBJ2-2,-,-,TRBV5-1,CASSTEGSKELFF,TGCGCCAGCAGCACAGAAGGCAGTAAGGAGCTGTTTTTT
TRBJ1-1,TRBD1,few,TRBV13,CASSQDRARGMNTEAFF,TGTGCCAGCAGCCAGGACAGGGCGAGGGGGATGAACACTGAAGCTTTCTTT
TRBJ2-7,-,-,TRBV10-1,CASGEAGRDEQYF,TGCGCCAGCGGTGAGGCTGGGCGCGACGAGCAGTACTTC